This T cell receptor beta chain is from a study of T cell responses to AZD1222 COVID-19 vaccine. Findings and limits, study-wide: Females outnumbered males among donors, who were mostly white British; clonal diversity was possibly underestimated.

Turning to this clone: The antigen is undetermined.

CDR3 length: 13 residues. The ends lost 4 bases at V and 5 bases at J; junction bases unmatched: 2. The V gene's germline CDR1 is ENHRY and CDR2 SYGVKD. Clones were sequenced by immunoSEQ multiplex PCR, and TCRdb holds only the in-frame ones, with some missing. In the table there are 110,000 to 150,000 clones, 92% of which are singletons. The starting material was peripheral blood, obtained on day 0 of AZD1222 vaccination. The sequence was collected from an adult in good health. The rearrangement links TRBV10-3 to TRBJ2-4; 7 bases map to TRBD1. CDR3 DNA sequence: TGTGCCATCAGTGCAGGGACAGAAAACATTCAGTACTTC. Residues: CAISAGTENIQYF.